This paragraph reports one T cell receptor (beta chain). The antigen it binds to is not known. It has no much larger one-base neighbor in the sample; base qualities were not kept. For the CD8 naive samples, CD45RO-negative cells were positively selected for CCR7, yielding a CD45RA+CCR7+ population from which TemRA cells were excluded. Healthy HIV-negative adults with no recently reported acute infections or vaccinations were included as donors. Every donor was a Caucasian adult residing in Nashville, Tennessee, USA. After blood collection by leukapheresis, PBMCs were isolated using Ficoll-Histopaque density gradient centrifugation and then cryopreserved in the vapor phase of liquid nitrogen. Purity and quantity of every magnetically sorted T cell population were checked by analytical flow cytometry. Genomic DNA was isolated from each sorted fraction and quantified by UV absorbance on a Nanodrop 2000c.

Using the deep immunoSEQ assay, multiplex PCR amplified TCR CDR3 regions from genomic DNA. Genomic DNA extracted from each cell subset was distributed evenly over all wells of several immunoSEQ 96-well plates, and each plate served as one replicate. Each replicate PCR for sorted subsets received 150 to 250 ng genomic DNA, equal to around 32,000 T cell genomes. The purified libraries were quantified using a Qubit 3.0 fluorometer, sized with a Bioanalyzer 2100, and then quantified again using the KAPA Library Quantification kit. Each immunoSEQ 96-well plate was sequenced on its own single-read 150-cycle Illumina NextSeq 550 flow cell. As for the authors' bioinformatics: Because the immunoSEQ output held only junctional sequences and lacked quality scores, the filtering could not match the filtering applied to full-length reads. Sequences were annotated with PyIR, a Python wrapper for IgBLAST v1.9, using IMGT germline references to assign V/J genes and CDR3. Reads were removed for weak V/J assignments (E-value above 1e-6), missing CDR3, stop codons, out-of-frame junctions, or ambiguous translated residues. V3J clonotypes were defined as sequences sharing the same inferred V gene, J gene, and CDR3 amino acid sequence. To compute the percentage overlap between repertoires, the number of shared unique clonotypes was divided by the size of the smaller repertoire. Richness of each repertoire was evaluated using RTK rarefaction, the Chao1 estimator, and Recon v2.1 estimates of unobserved clonotypes. OLGA was used to compute generation probabilities for all TCRbeta clonotypes that the gDNA method yielded from a handful of donors. TCRdb's version of the immuneACCESS table is confined to in-frame rearrangements and falls short of the full clone set. An unresolved V gene accounts for under half of the shortfall where checked; the remainder is of unknown origin. From that table come the V and J calls and clone size; the DNA was used to work out D and trimming. The sample contains roughly 890,000 clones, about 92% of them found a single time. The leading ten clones occupy less than 25% of the sample.

The record originates from a study of shared clonotypes between healthy human individuals (dated by TCRdb to the early 2020s). In terms of the full investigation: The cohort comprised a couple of women and a few men aged 18 to 49 years. For each donor, CD4 naive and CD4 memory were each given three plates, CD8 naive was given two plates, and CD8 memory was given one plate. To estimate repertoire size and how much clonotype sharing occurs between individuals, the study deeply sequenced the blood TCR repertoires of roughly 5 healthy adults. To increase sequencing depth and limit assay-specific biases, TCR repertoire library preparation and sequencing were carried out by different laboratories using diverse techniques. Between about 0.94 and 8.9 billion PBMCs per donor were obtained by leukapheresis.

Paper-wide results and their limitations: Naive subsets generally had larger estimated clonotype richness than memory subsets did. Compared with non-shared clonotypes, clonotypes shared by all four sorted-subset donors had higher generation probabilities. The genetic and exposure-history diversity represented was limited by the small number of donors. Pairwise subsampling indicated that sequencing depth was expected to affect the degree of clonotype sharing among donors. Even with the large sequencing depth, rarefaction of the sorted-subset datasets indicated that sequencing was incomplete. Across a few donors, about 5.2% of naive CD4, around 3.3% of naive CD8, about 2% of memory CD4, and around 0.4% of memory CD8 clonotypes were shared. Only blood was sampled, and tissue TCR repertoires likely differ from those in blood.

Trimming takes 5 bases from V and 5 bases from J, and the germline ends sit 15 bases apart. The CDR3, cysteine through phenylalanine, is 14 amino acids long. The sequence is cut down to CDR3 DNA, 42 bases in frame from base 1. In the germline V gene (reference sequence), CDR1 corresponds to PRHDT and CDR2 to FYEKMQ. This receptor chain uses TRBV13 and TRBJ2-5; the D gene lacks a confident call. This clonotype originated in a man aged 25-40 years in good health. The sequencing input was naive CD8+ T cells sorted from blood. The cell subset or site label on this specimen signifies: CD45RA+CCR7+. The CDR3 region reads CASSGLLVQETQYF. In nucleotide form, the sequence is TGTGCCAGCAGCGGTCTGCTAGTTCAGGAGACCCAGTACTTC.